This T cell receptor (beta chain) appears in the sequencing data of a study of cytomegalovirus exposure and HLA in healthy donors. Whole-study findings and limits: Using a false discovery rate of 0.05, a later analysis showed that 15,000 to 20,000 TCR beta sequences were associated with HLA alleles. By HLA locus, TCR association rates varied in a later analysis, with DRB1 showing the most and HLA-C the fewest.

Primers for the PCR totalled 60 Vbeta and 13 Jbeta. This table comes from immunoSEQ multiplex PCR, and its TCRdb copy is limited to in-frame clones, with some not included. The sample data list about 99,000 clones. Germline-derived CDR1 and CDR2 are WSHSY and SAAADI. The junction had 13 bases not matched to a gene; V was cut back by 5 bases and J by 4 bases. The CDR3 runs to 17 residues. Comment on this clone: Its matching antigen is unknown.

Sequencing was performed on PBMCs. The source is a man between 40 and 49 years old in good health and CMV-seronegative. This chain connects TRBV10-2 to TRBJ2-2, with 7 bases lining up with TRBD2. CDR3: CASSSSGRAPGTGELFF. CDR3 DNA sequence: TGCGCCAGCAGTTCCAGTGGGAGGGCCCCGGGCACCGGGGAGCTGTTTTTT.